The entry that follows covers one T cell receptor beta chain sequence. The target antigen is unknown. This entry belongs to a study of OX40 agonist ivuxolimab in advanced cancers. Study background: It was ivuxolimab, an agonistic anti-OX40 (CD134) antibody, that patients were treated with.

Data came from immunoSEQ multiplex PCR; TCRdb stores just in-frame clones and leaves some out. Among tens of thousands of clones listed, 91% were seen once. Points from the study as a whole: Some nonresponders likewise displayed low normalized T-cell clonal expansion. There were, on average, more expanded clones in CD8+ T cells than in CD4+. At doses 0.1 to 3.0 mg/kg, CD4+ and CD8+ clones expanded.

The germline gives CDR1 LNHDA, CDR2 SQIVND (reference sequence). V dropped 9 bases and J dropped 0 bases, with 15 bases sitting between them. This CDR3 has 14 amino acids. The J gene is TRBJ2-7, the V gene TRBV19; D may match TRBD1 or TRBD2 (5 bases each). The TCR comes from an adult with an advanced solid tumor such as melanoma, head and neck, liver or kidney cancer. The sample consisted of CD4+ or CD8+ T cells sorted from blood, taken in a trial of the OX40 agonist ivuxolimab. The CDR3 is CASSEEGASYEQYF. As DNA, the CDR3 is TGTGCCAGCTCGGAGGAAGGGGCCTCCTACGAGCAGTACTTC.